This passage covers 23 T cell receptor beta chains from one sample sequenced in a study of Graves' ophthalmopathy and Graves' hyperthyroidism. RNA served as the template for amplifying TCR beta CDR3 regions. HTBI primers primed a first-round RT-PCR, and a second-round multiplex PCR followed. From the multiplex PCR reads, TCRdb called clonotypes with MiXCR, one entry per CDR3 protein. The data contain about 740,000 distinct CDR3 sequences, approximately 40% of them singletons. Sample: peripheral blood. Receptors originate from an adult man with Graves' ophthalmopathy.

In its sample, this clonotype was seen a few times. The chain is built from TRBV9 and TRBJ2-7; D may be TRBD1 (6 bases). Germline loops: CDR1 SGDLS, CDR2 YYNGEE. CDR3 size: 14 residues. V gave up 3 bases and J gave up 5 bases, with 15 bases separating them. CDR3 nucleotide sequence: TGTGCCAGCAGCGGTTTGGGCAGGGGTGACGAGCAGTACTTC. Translating gives CASSGLGRGDEQYF.

To note about this clonotype: A much larger clone differs by one base, so this may be a read error. The chain recombines TRBV29-1 with TRBJ2-2; D tentatively reads TRBD1 or TRBD2 (5 bases each). This CDR3 comprises 12 residues. The V gene's germline CDR1 is SQVTM and CDR2 ANQGSEA. V lost 3 bases, J lost 4 bases, and 6 bases lay in between. The CDR3 is CSVERGTGELFF. The CDR3 DNA sequence: TGCAGCGTTGAGAGGGGCACCGGGGAGCTGTTTTTT.

J is TRBJ2-6 and V is TRBV7-9, with D possibly TRBD1 on 5 matching bases. The germline V gene encodes CDR1 SEHNR and CDR2 FQNEAQ (reference sequence). Trimming left V 6 bases short and J 1 base short, with 10 bases between. The CDR3 totals 15 residues. The CDR3 bases are TGTGCCAGCAGACTCAGGGCATCTGGGGCCAACGTCCTGACTTTC. It codes for CASRLRASGANVLTF.

Many counts were recorded for this clonotype. V gene TRBV5-6 combines with J gene TRBJ2-5; D may be TRBD1 (5 bases). V was pared by 0 bases and J by 3 bases, with 12 bases between. This CDR3 region has 15 residues. Germline V gene sequence: CDR1 SGHDT, CDR2 YYEEEE. The CDR3 DNA sequence: TGTGCCAGCAGCTTGGTATCGGTGACAGAAGAGACCCAGTACTTC. Amino acids: CASSLVSVTEETQYF.

This clonotype was counted only a few times. The chain uses TRBV12-3 or TRBV12-4 and TRBJ1-2, with D hard to call. V was clipped by 5 bases and J by 5 bases, with 30 bases between them. The CDR3 is made up of 19 amino acids. The CDR3 nucleotides read TGTGCCAGCAGTGAAGCGCTCGCTTTTAATGGGTGGCCTGGGTATGGCTACACCTTC. This translates into CASSEALAFNGWPGYGYTF.

There are many counts of this clonotype. The rearrangement links TRBV28 to TRBJ1-2; 7 nucleotides match TRBD1. After removal of 4 bases from V and 5 bases from J, the junction contained 4 bases not matched to a gene. From germline, CDR1 is MDHEN and CDR2 SYDVKM. This CDR3 is 13 amino acids long. CDR3 in amino acids: CASSYETGYGYTF. CDR3 coding DNA: TGTGCCAGCAGTTACGAGACAGGGTATGGCTACACCTTC.

This clonotype occurred many times. This chain links TRBV7-8 with TRBJ1-2; 7 bases are a match to TRBD1. V dropped 6 bases and J dropped 3; count of bases not matched to a gene: 7. The germline V gene has CDR1 SGHVS and CDR2 FQNEAQ. The CDR3 is 14 amino acids. In DNA, the CDR3 is TGTGCCAGCAGTACAGGGGTGAAGGACTATGGCTACACCTTC. Protein sequence: CASSTGVKDYGYTF.

Notes on this clonotype: A much larger clonotype is one base distant, so this may be a read error. This rearrangement joins TRBV20-1 to TRBJ1-5, with D unresolved. V was cut by 6 bases and J by 6 bases, with 12 bases left in between. The CDR3 is made up of 12 amino acids. Germline CDR1 and CDR2: DFQATT and SNEGSKA (reference sequence). The CDR3 sequence: CSAQTGSQPQHF. CDR3 in DNA: TGCAGTGCGCAGACTGGCAGTCAGCCCCAGCATTTT.

The table lists this clonotype with many counts. The chain links TRBV15 to TRBJ1-4; 9 nucleotides align to TRBD1. The germline V gene has CDR1 LNHNV and CDR2 YYDKDF (reference sequence). This CDR3 is 13 amino acids long. V shed 5 bases and J 13 bases; nucleotides not matched to a gene: 8. CDR3 in DNA: TGTGCCACCAGCGCACAGGGGGCTGTAGTACTGTTTTTT. Translated: CATSAQGAVVLFF.

This clonotype is a singleton in its sample. The chain joins TRBV7-9 to TRBJ2-5, with 7 positions matching TRBD1. The CDR3 has 15 amino acids. Germline values: CDR1 SEHNR, CDR2 FQNEAQ (reference sequence). J lost 1 base, V lost 4 bases, and 6 bases had no gene match. As DNA, the CDR3 is TGTGCCAGCAGCTCAAACAGGGGAACCCAAGAGACCCAGTACTTC. Its translation: CASSSNRGTQETQYF.

This clonotype was detected many times. The J gene is TRBJ2-3, the V gene TRBV29-1; D possibly corresponds to TRBD2 (6 bases). The CDR3 extends over 12 amino acids. Germline CDR1 is SQVTM and CDR2 is ANQGSEA. Trimming removed 6 bases from V and 10 bases from J, with 17 bases in between. The CDR3 region has the DNA TGCAGCGTAGCTAACAAGGGACTTGCGCAGTATTTT. Protein product: CSVANKGLAQYF.

A note on this clonotype: One end of the junction does not line up with germline, which may come from a read error. This chain joins TRBV2 and TRBJ2-5, with D perhaps TRBD1 (5 bases). The CDR3 extends over 15 amino acids. CDR1 and CDR2 (germline): SNHLY, FYNNEI. The chain's CDR3 is CASGEAGAVGETQYF. In nucleotides, the CDR3 is TGTGCCAGCGGTGAAGCTGGGGCGGTGGGAGAGACCCAGTACTTC.

This clonotype was detected once. This may come from a read error, since a much larger clone is one base off. The V and J genes are TRBV7-9 and TRBJ1-4; 8 bases agree with TRBD1. CDR3 length: 16 amino acids. Trimming removed 5 bases from V and 5 bases from J; junction bases left unmatched: 10. Germline V gene lookup returns CDR1 SEHNR and CDR2 FQNEAQ (reference sequence). The CDR3 reads CASSPPPGQANEKLFF. The CDR3 region has the DNA TGTGCCAGCAGCCCCCCCCCGGGACAGGCAAATGAAAAACTGTTTTTT.

This chain joins TRBV12-3 or TRBV12-4 and TRBJ2-2; possibly TRBD2 for D (5 bases). This CDR3 is built from 14 residues. Trimming left V 6 bases short and J 6 bases short, with 14 bases between. CDR3 residues: CASSLGEAPGELFF. As DNA, the CDR3 is TGTGCCAGCAGCCTGGGAGAGGCCCCCGGGGAGCTGTTTTTT.

This clonotype came up a few times. The CDR3 protein is CASRGSLNTEAFF. Written as DNA, the CDR3 is TGTGCCAGCAGGGGCAGCCTTAACACTGAAGCTTTCTTT. The chain is built from TRBV6-6 and TRBJ1-1; D not certain. The CDR3 totals 13 residues. Between the trimmed V and J ends, which lost 6 bases and 2 bases, there was a span of 10 bases. CDR1 MNHNY and CDR2 SVGAGI come from the germline V gene (reference sequence).

The J gene is TRBJ1-5, the V gene TRBV7-2; TRBD1 might be the D (5 bases). The V end lost 4 bases, the J end lost 2 bases, and 18 bases lay between the germline ends. CDR3 length: 17 residues. Germline-derived CDR1 and CDR2 are SGHTA and FQGNSA. The CDR3 nucleotides read TGTGCCAGCAGCTCAGGAGAGGGCGTGGGGGGCAATCAGCCCCAGCATTTT. Encoded protein: CASSSGEGVGGNQPQHF.

This clonotype was observed a few times. Here the CDR3 DNA reads TGTGCCAGCAAAGAACAGGGACCCAGCTCCTACGAGCAGTACTTC. The encoded protein is CASKEQGPSSYEQYF. This chain uses TRBV5-4 with TRBJ2-7; D perhaps matches TRBD1 (6 bases). This CDR3 region has 15 residues. With 6 bases removed from V and 0 bases from J, the gap between germline ends came to 16 bases. CDR1 is SGHNT and CDR2 is YYREEE in the germline V gene (reference sequence). Full variable domain (outside the CDR3, taken from reference TRBV5-4 and TRBJ2-7): ETGVTQSPTHLIKTRGQQVTLRCSSQSGHNTVSWYQQALGQGPQFIFQYYREEENGRGNFPPRFSGLQFPNYSSELNVNALELDDSALYLCASKEQGPSSYEQYFGPGTRLTVT.

This clonotype was recorded many times. This chain uses TRBV7-9 with TRBJ2-1; D might be TRBD2 (5 bases). CDR3 length equals 15 residues. The ends were cut back, 1 base at V and 6 bases at J, with 13 bases in the middle. From germline, CDR1 is SEHNR and CDR2 FQNEAQ (reference sequence). The CDR3 coding sequence is TGTGCCAGCAGCTTAGGGGGAAGTCGGGGCAATGAGCAGTTCTTC. This encodes CASSLGGSRGNEQFF.

This clonotype was counted between two and nine times. The rearrangement links TRBV2 to TRBJ2-5; D perhaps matches TRBD2 (7 bases). Germline CDR1 is SNHLY and CDR2 is FYNNEI. Trimming took off 8 bases at V and 7 bases at J, with 20 bases between the two ends. This CDR3 has 14 amino acids. The CDR3 sequence is CASHRGEGVVTQYF. In DNA form, the CDR3 reads TGTGCCAGCCACCGGGGGGAGGGGGTCGTGACCCAGTACTTC.

This chain joins TRBV15 and TRBJ2-5, with D uncertain. Germline CDR1 is LNHNV and CDR2 is YYDKDF (reference sequence). Trimming stripped 3 bases from V and 2 bases from J, with 13 bases between. This CDR3 is built from 15 residues. Here the CDR3 reads CATSSLRPEQETQYF. The CDR3 region has the DNA TGTGCCACCAGCAGCTTGAGGCCAGAGCAAGAGACCCAGTACTTC.

The chain couples TRBV9 to TRBJ1-6; D not certain. Germline V gives CDR1 SGDLS, CDR2 YYNGEE. There are 14 residues in the CDR3. V was clipped by 3 bases and J by 9 bases, with 13 bases between them. The CDR3 protein is CASSGSVLGSPLHF. The CDR3 DNA is TGTGCCAGCAGCGGCAGTGTACTCGGTTCACCCCTCCACTTT.

A few counts support this clonotype. The chain has TRBV4-1 and TRBJ2-6; D not certain. Looked up from germline, CDR1 is MGHRA and CDR2 is YSYEKL. CDR3 size: 16 residues. The V end lost 1 base, the J end lost 0 bases, and 7 bases lay between the germline ends. CDR3 coding DNA: TGCGCCAGCAGCCAAGGGCCATCCTCTGGGGCCAACGTCCTGACTTTC. It translates to CASSQGPSSGANVLTF.

In this sample, this clonotype turned up many times. As DNA, the CDR3 is TGTGCCACCAGCAGAGCTACAGGGGCGATGTACCAAGAGACCCAGTACTTC. Protein product: CATSRATGAMYQETQYF. V and J are TRBV15 and TRBJ2-5; TRBD1 matches 7 bases. The CDR3 runs to 17 residues. The J segment lost 0 bases and the V segment lost 1 base, leaving 8 bases of the junction unmatched. Germline V gene data show CDR1 as LNHNV and CDR2 as YYDKDF (reference sequence).